Below are 16 T cell receptor beta chains sequenced from a single sample in a study of cytomegalovirus exposure and HLA in healthy donors. The PCR made use of 60 Vbeta and 13 Jbeta primers. TCRdb's copy holds only in-frame clones and misses some; the assay was immunoSEQ multiplex PCR. Its listing shows 150,000 to 200,000 clones. The sequencing sample was made of PBMCs. The receptors shown here come from a woman aged 18-29 years in good health and CMV-seropositive.

The J gene is TRBJ2-7, the V gene TRBV2; 7 positions agree with TRBD2. Germline values: CDR1 SNHLY, CDR2 FYNNEI. V shed 5 bases and J 7 bases; nucleotides not matched to a gene: 8. This CDR3 contains 13 residues. Here the CDR3 reads CASSKSGGREQYF. As DNA, the CDR3 is TGTGCCAGCAGTAAATCGGGGGGTAGGGAGCAGTACTTC.

The chain has TRBV27 and TRBJ1-2; 8 bases match TRBD1. V shed 6 bases and J 8 bases; nucleotides not matched to a gene: 5. The CDR3 has 12 amino acids. Looked up from germline, CDR1 is MNHEY and CDR2 is SMNVEV (reference sequence). CDR3 amino acids: CASRRDRGGYTF. The CDR3 DNA sequence: TGTGCCAGCAGAAGAGACAGGGGAGGCTACACCTTC.

The rearrangement joins TRBV4-1 to TRBJ2-1, with 10 bases lining up with TRBD2. V gave up 7 bases and J gave up 3 bases; unmatched junction bases: 9. The V gene's germline CDR1 is MGHRA and CDR2 YSYEKL. This CDR3 spans 16 amino acids. The CDR3 spells CASMGLWTSGYNEQFF. CDR3 bases: TGCGCCAGCATGGGATTGTGGACTAGCGGCTACAATGAGCAGTTCTTC.

This chain joins TRBV5-4 and TRBJ2-5; 7 bases are a match to TRBD2. The germline V gene encodes CDR1 SGHNT and CDR2 YYREEE (reference sequence). With 4 bases clipped from V and 5 bases from J, the junction kept 8 bases outside the gene matches. The CDR3 extends over 14 amino acids. The chain's CDR3 is CASSPGPAGETQYF. CDR3 nucleotide sequence: TGTGCCAGCAGCCCCGGTCCAGCGGGGGAGACCCAGTACTTC.

The CDR3 region is CASSLSEKLFF. The CDR3 DNA is TGTGCCAGCAGCCTCTCTGAAAAACTGTTTTTT. V gene TRBV2 combines with J gene TRBJ1-4; the D is unclear. This CDR3 has 11 residues. Trimming pared 6 bases from V and 7 bases from J, leaving 6 bases between. CDR1 is SNHLY and CDR2 is FYNNEI in the germline V gene. The entire variable domain, with the rest obtained from reference TRBV2 and TRBJ1-4, is as follows: EPEVTQTPSHQVTQMGQEVILRCVPISNHLYFYWYRQILGQKVEFLVSFYNNEISEKSEIFDDQFSVERPDGSNFTLKIRSTKLEDSAMYFCASSLSEKLFFGSGTQLSVL.

The chain couples TRBV5-1 to TRBJ1-2, with 8 bases matching TRBD1. The CDR3 contains 14 residues. With 0 bases clipped from V and 6 bases from J, the junction kept 4 bases outside the gene matches. The V gene's germline CDR1 is SGHRS and CDR2 YFSETQ. The CDR3 spells CASSLGQGRDGYTF. The CDR3 bases are TGCGCCAGCAGCTTGGGACAGGGGAGAGATGGCTACACCTTC.

In DNA form, the CDR3 reads TGTGCCAGCAGCTCGCCGGGACGGGGGGAGACCCAGTACTTC. This gives the protein CASSSPGRGETQYF. The chain uses TRBV5-6 and TRBJ2-5, with D tentatively TRBD2 (6 bases). V lost 3 bases to trimming and J lost 5 bases, with 14 bases between them. The length of the CDR3 is 14 residues. CDR1 is SGHDT and CDR2 is YYEEEE in the germline V gene. Full variable domain (remainder filled in from reference TRBV5-6 and TRBJ2-5): DAGVTQSPTHLIKTRGQQVTLRCSPKSGHDTVSWYQQALGQGPQFIFQYYEEEERQRGNFPDRFSGHQFPNYSSELNVNALLLGDSALYLCASSSPGRGETQYFGPGTRLLVL.

Of note for this clone: The sample has other DNA sequences that encode this CDR3 too. The chain is built from TRBV11-3 and TRBJ1-1; TRBD1 matches at 8 bases. V lost 5 bases to trimming and J lost 5 bases; unmatched junction nucleotides: 4. Germline CDR1 is SGHNT and CDR2 is YENEEA. The CDR3 contains 13 residues. CDR3 loop: CASSQDRGTEAFF. In DNA form, the CDR3 reads TGTGCCAGCAGCCAAGACAGGGGAACTGAAGCTTTCTTT.

The chain links TRBV7-2 to TRBJ1-1; D possibly corresponds to TRBD1 (5 bases). This CDR3 region has 14 residues. In germline, CDR1 is SGHTA, CDR2 FQGNSA. Trimming took off 4 bases at V and 4 bases at J, with 13 bases between the two ends. As DNA, the CDR3 is TGTGCCAGCAGCTGGGACCGCGGGGTCACTGAAGCTTTCTTT. It translates to CASSWDRGVTEAFF.

The chain combines TRBV10-3 with TRBJ1-5; TRBD1 aligns across 7 bases. Trimming cost V 2 bases and J 1 base; bases outside gene matches: 2. The CDR3 consists of 15 residues. The germline gives CDR1 ENHRY, CDR2 SYGVKD. The CDR3 nucleotides read TGTGCCATCAGTGAGACGGGACAGAGCAATCAGCCCCAGCATTTT. Encoded protein: CAISETGQSNQPQHF.

This chain connects TRBV9 to TRBJ2-7; D may be TRBD2 (6 bases). CDR3 length equals 13 residues. Germline lookup yields CDR1 SGDLS and CDR2 YYNGEE. The germline V and J ends were trimmed by 0 bases and 6 bases, with 10 bases remaining between them. The CDR3 loop is CASSVDLAREQYF. CDR3 DNA: TGTGCCAGCAGCGTAGATCTAGCGCGCGAGCAGTACTTC. The full variable domain, its missing parts supplied by reference TRBV9 and TRBJ2-7, is DSGVTQTPKHLITATGQRVTLRCSPRSGDLSVYWYQQSLDQGLQFLIQYYNGEERAKGNILERFSAQQFPDLHSELNLSSLELGDSALYFCASSVDLAREQYFGPGTRLTVT.

V usage is TRBV6-1 and J usage is TRBJ1-5; the match to TRBD1 covers 11 bases. The CDR3 extends over 14 amino acids. The J segment lost 7 bases and the V segment lost 4 bases, leaving 3 bases of the junction unmatched. Germline lookup yields CDR1 MNHNS and CDR2 SASEGT. The CDR3 sequence: CASSGGQGGQPQHF. CDR3 DNA: TGTGCCAGCAGTGGGGGACAGGGGGGCCAGCCCCAGCATTTT.

This sequence joins TRBV30 and TRBJ1-5; 7 nucleotides align to TRBD1. Per germline, CDR1 GTSNPN and CDR2 SVGIG (reference sequence). V lost 4 bases to trimming and J lost 1 base; unmatched junction nucleotides: 7. This CDR3 is built from 15 residues. CDR3 amino acids: CAWKGNRGSNQPQHF. The CDR3 coding sequence is TGTGCCTGGAAAGGTAACAGGGGAAGCAATCAGCCCCAGCATTTT. The variable domain in full, completed from reference TRBV30 and TRBJ1-5, reads SQTIHQWPATLVQPVGSPLSLECTVEGTSNPNLYWYRQAAGRGLQLLFYSVGIGQISSEVPQNLSASRPQDRQFILSSKKLLLSDSGFYLCAWKGNRGSNQPQHFGDGTRLSIL.

The V gene is TRBV6-5, the J gene TRBJ2-5, with D hard to call. CDR3 length: 13 amino acids. The germline V gene encodes CDR1 MNHEY and CDR2 SVGAGI. V was pared by 6 bases and J by 3 bases, with 11 bases between. The CDR3: CASRGLWEETQYF. CDR3 DNA sequence: TGTGCCAGCAGGGGCCTTTGGGAAGAGACCCAGTACTTC.

The CDR3 nucleotides read TGTGCCAGCACCCCGGGACAGGGGATTTACGAGCAGTACTTC. Its translation is CASTPGQGIYEQYF. The chain recombines TRBV6-5 with TRBJ2-7, with 10 bases identical to TRBD1. Germline assignment: CDR1 MNHEY and CDR2 SVGAGI. V dropped 7 bases and J dropped 4; count of bases not matched to a gene: 7. The CDR3 has 14 residues.

The chain has TRBV5-1 and TRBJ2-7; TRBD1 matches at 8 bases. Germline V CDR1 and CDR2: SGHRS, YFSETQ. Trimming cost V 0 bases and J 6 bases; bases outside gene matches: 8. The CDR3 consists of 15 residues. The CDR3: CASSLVGQVSVEQYF. For the CDR3, the DNA is TGCGCCAGCAGCTTGGTGGGACAGGTATCGGTCGAGCAGTACTTC. The entire variable domain, with the rest obtained from reference TRBV5-1 and TRBJ2-7, is as follows: KAGVTQTPRYLIKTRGQQVTLSCSPISGHRSVSWYQQTPGQGLQFLFEYFSETQRNKGNFPGRFSGRQFSNSRSEMNVSTLELGDSALYLCASSLVGQVSVEQYFGPGTRLTVT.